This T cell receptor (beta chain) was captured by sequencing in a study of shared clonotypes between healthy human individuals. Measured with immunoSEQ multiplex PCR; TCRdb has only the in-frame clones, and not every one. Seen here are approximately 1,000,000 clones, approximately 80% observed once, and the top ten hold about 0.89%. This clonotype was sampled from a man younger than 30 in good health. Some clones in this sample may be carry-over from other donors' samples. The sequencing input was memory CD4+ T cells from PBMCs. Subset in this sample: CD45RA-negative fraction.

CDR3 sequence (DNA): TGTGCCAGCAGTTTTTACCAAGGACAGAAAGGCTATGGCTACACCTTC. It codes for CASSFYQGQKGYGYTF. The chain has TRBV28 and TRBJ1-2, with D maybe TRBD1 (6 bases). V gave up 3 bases and J gave up 4 bases, with 18 bases separating them. The CDR3 contains 16 residues. Germline V gene sequence: CDR1 MDHEN, CDR2 SYDVKM.